The clone carrying this TCR beta chain came up once. Its antigen is currently unknown. TCRdb's table, derived via immunoSEQ multiplex PCR, lists solely in-frame clones and lacks some. The sample lists fewer than 40,000 clones; about 74% were seen once. V was shortened by 4 bases and J by 1 base, with 14 bases between the two germline ends. CDR3 length: 15 amino acids. The germline CDR1 and CDR2 sequences are SGHRS and YFSETQ. These data originate in a study of OX40 agonist ivuxolimab in advanced cancers. Across the study: Prior anti-PD-1, anti-PD-L1 or anti-CTLA-4 therapy did not bar entry, and more than 35% had some. Partial responses were recorded for three patients, including one with hepatocellular carcinoma and two with cutaneous melanoma.

General observations from the study: There was clonal expansion of CD4+ and CD8+ blood T cells by week 6 at 0.1 to 3.0 mg/kg.

The specimen comprised CD4+ or CD8+ T cells sorted from blood, sampled in a trial of the OX40 agonist ivuxolimab. This sequence was found in an adult with an advanced solid tumor such as melanoma, head and neck, liver or kidney cancer. The gene calls are TRBV5-1 and TRBJ1-1; D gene ambiguous. CDR3 sequence reads: CASSVLLSGNTEAFF. In DNA form, the CDR3 reads TGCGCCAGCAGCGTTCTTTTGTCGGGGAACACTGAAGCTTTCTTT.